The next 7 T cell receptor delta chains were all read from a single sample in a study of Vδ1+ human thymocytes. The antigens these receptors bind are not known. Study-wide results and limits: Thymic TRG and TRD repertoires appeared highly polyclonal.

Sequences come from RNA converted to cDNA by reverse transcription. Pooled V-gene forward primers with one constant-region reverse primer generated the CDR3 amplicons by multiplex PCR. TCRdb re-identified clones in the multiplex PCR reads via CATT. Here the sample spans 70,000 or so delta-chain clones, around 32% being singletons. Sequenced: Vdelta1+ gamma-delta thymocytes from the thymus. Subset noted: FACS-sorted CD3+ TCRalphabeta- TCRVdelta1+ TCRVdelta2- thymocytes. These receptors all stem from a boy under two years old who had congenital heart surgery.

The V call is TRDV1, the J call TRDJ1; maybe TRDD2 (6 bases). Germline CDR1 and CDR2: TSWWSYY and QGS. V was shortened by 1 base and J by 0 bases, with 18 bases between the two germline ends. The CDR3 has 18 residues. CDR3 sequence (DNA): TGTGCTCTTGGGGAACCTTCCTTTGAGGGGCTTTACACCGATAAACTCATCTTT. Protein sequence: CALGEPSFEGLYTDKLIF.

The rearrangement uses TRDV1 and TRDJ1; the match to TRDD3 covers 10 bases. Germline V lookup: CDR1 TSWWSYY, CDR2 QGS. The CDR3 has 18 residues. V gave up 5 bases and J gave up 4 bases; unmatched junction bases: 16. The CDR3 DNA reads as TGTGCTCTTGGGACTTACGCCAGTTCTTGGGGGATACTCGATAAACTCATCTTT. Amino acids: CALGTYASSWGILDKLIF.

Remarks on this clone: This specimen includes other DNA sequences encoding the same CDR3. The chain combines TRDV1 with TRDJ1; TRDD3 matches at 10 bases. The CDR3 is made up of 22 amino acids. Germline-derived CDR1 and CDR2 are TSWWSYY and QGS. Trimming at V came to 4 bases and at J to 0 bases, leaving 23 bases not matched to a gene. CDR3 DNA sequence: TGTGCTCTTGGGGGACGCCCCTTCCTAGAAGACTGGGGGATTCCGTACACCGATAAACTCATCTTT. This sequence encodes CALGGRPFLEDWGIPYTDKLIF.

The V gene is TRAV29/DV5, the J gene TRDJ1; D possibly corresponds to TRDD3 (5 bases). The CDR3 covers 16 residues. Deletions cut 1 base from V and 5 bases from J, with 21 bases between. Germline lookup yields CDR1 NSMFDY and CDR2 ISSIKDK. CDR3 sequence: CAASFILRRDLDKLIF. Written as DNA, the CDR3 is TGTGCAGCAAGCTTCATCCTCAGACGGGATCTAGATAAACTCATCTTT. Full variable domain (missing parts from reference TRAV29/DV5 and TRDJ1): DQQVKQNSPSLSVQEGRISILNCDYTNSMFDYFLWYKKYPAEGPTFLISISSIKDKNEDGRFTVFLNKSAKHLSLHIVPSQPGDSAVYFCAASFILRRDLDKLIFGKGTRVTVEP.

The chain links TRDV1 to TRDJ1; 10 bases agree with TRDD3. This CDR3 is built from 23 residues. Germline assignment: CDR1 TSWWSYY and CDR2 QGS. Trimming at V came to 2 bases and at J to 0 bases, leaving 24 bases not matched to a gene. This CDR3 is CALGEMLPPSPSYWGMYTDKLIF. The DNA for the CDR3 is TGTGCTCTTGGGGAAATGTTGCCGCCTTCCCCTTCTTACTGGGGGATGTACACCGATAAACTCATCTTT.

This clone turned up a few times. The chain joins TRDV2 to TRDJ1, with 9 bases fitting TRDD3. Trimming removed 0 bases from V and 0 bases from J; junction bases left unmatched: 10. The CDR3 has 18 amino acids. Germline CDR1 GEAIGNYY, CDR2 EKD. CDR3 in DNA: TGTGCCTGTGACACCCCGAGGGTTGGGGATACGCACACCGATAAACTCATCTTT. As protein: CACDTPRVGDTHTDKLIF.

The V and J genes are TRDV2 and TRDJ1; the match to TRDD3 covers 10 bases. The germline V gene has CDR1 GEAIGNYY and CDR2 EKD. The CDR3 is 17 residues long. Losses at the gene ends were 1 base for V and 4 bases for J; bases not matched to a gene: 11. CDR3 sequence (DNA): TGTGCCTGTGACACAGGCTACTGGGGGATCGATCTCGATAAACTCATCTTT. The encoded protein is CACDTGYWGIDLDKLIF.